One sample yielded the 14 T cell receptor beta chains listed below, sequenced in a study of blood T cells in healthy people across ages. Alongside a J-beta primer mix, a sample-barcoded 5' primer served in a second PCR lasting roughly 7 to 11 cycles. Using its own MiXCR run on the 5' RACE reads, TCRdb lists one record per CDR3 protein. The profile covers hundreds of thousands of distinct CDR3 sequences, with about 25% appearing a single time and roughly 10% taken by the ten largest. This sample also appeared in a second study, on T cells of mothers and their children.

Sequencing was performed on blood. The receptors stem from a boy younger than 18 in good health.

This clonotype was counted between two and nine times. Just one base apart from a much larger clone, this may be a read error. The chain is built from TRBV20-1 and TRBJ2-5, with no clear D. V was cut by 6 bases and J by 5 bases, with 16 bases left in between. The CDR3 length is 13 residues. Germline loops: CDR1 DFQATT, CDR2 SNEGSKA (reference sequence). The CDR3 loop is CSARFERTETQYF. DNA of the CDR3: TGCAGTGCCCGGTTCGAGAGGACGGAGACCCAGTACTTC.

This clonotype was found a few times. The V and J genes are TRBV28 and TRBJ2-7; D is perhaps TRBD1 (5 bases). V was clipped by 1 base and J by 5 bases, with 15 bases between them. The CDR3 is 15 residues long. The germline CDR1 and CDR2 sequences are MDHEN and SYDVKM. The CDR3 DNA follows: TGTGCCAGCAGTTTATCCACAGGTTCGCGAGACGAGCAGTACTTC. It yields the protein CASSLSTGSRDEQYF. Filled out from reference TRBV28 and TRBJ2-7, the complete variable domain reads DVKVTQSSRYLVKRTGEKVFLECVQDMDHENMFWYRQDPGLGLRLIYFSYDVKMKEKGDIPEGYSVSREKKERFSLILESASTNQTSMYLCASSLSTGSRDEQYFGPGTRLTVT.

There are a few counts of this clonotype. This rearrangement joins TRBV4-3 to TRBJ1-4; D might be TRBD1 (6 bases). Germline V gene lookup returns CDR1 LGHNA and CDR2 YSLEER. V shed 0 bases and J shed 0 bases, with 20 bases lying between them. The CDR3 runs to 20 residues. The CDR3 is CASSQEGPTGRTATNEKLFF. The CDR3 nucleotides are TGCGCCAGCAGCCAAGAGGGACCGACAGGCCGTACCGCAACTAATGAAAAACTGTTTTTT.

A few counts support this clonotype. The chain recombines TRBV29-1 with TRBJ1-5, with 11 bases identical to TRBD1. CDR3 length equals 14 residues. Germline V gene data show CDR1 as SQVTM and CDR2 as ANQGSEA. J gave up 4 bases and V 4 bases, and 3 bases lay outside the gene matches. The CDR3: CSVGDRGYNQPQHF. The CDR3 nucleotides read TGCAGCGTTGGGGACAGGGGGTATAATCAGCCCCAGCATTTT.

This chain uses TRBV20-1 with TRBJ1-4, with 10 nucleotides matching TRBD1. Germline V gene lookup returns CDR1 DFQATT and CDR2 SNEGSKA (reference sequence). The CDR3 is 15 amino acids. Unmatched junction bases numbered 6, after V lost 1 base and J lost 7 bases. CDR3 region: CSARAPGTGVEKLFF. The CDR3 DNA is TGCAGTGCTAGAGCGCCCGGGACAGGGGTTGAAAAACTGTTTTTT.

The chain carries TRBV4-1 and TRBJ1-4; 10 positions match TRBD1. From germline, CDR1 is MGHRA and CDR2 YSYEKL. CDR3 length equals 16 residues. J gave up 6 bases and V 3 bases, and 7 bases lay outside the gene matches. The CDR3 bases are TGCGCCAGCAGCCACCCCCCAGGGACAGGGGATGAAAAACTGTTTTTT. It encodes CASSHPPGTGDEKLFF.

V and J are TRBV7-8 and TRBJ2-3; possibly TRBD2 for D (6 bases). The CDR3 covers 16 residues. CDR1 is SGHVS and CDR2 is FQNEAQ in the germline V gene. V was pared by 5 bases and J by 1 base, with 16 bases between. As DNA, the CDR3 is TGTGCCAGCAGCCTTGGGGCGGGGAGACGCACAGATACGCAGTATTTT. This sequence encodes CASSLGAGRRTDTQYF.

The gene calls are TRBV20-1 and TRBJ2-5, with D uncertain. V lost 1 base to trimming and J lost 4 bases, with 13 bases between them. The CDR3 runs 14 residues. The germline CDR1 and CDR2 sequences are DFQATT and SNEGSKA (reference sequence). Written as DNA, the CDR3 is TGCAGTGCTAGAGCCAAGGTGAATGTAGAGACCCAGTACTTC. Translation gives CSARAKVNVETQYF.

This chain joins TRBV7-2 and TRBJ1-2; D is possibly TRBD1 (5 bases). The CDR3 contains 14 residues. From germline, CDR1 is SGHTA and CDR2 FQGNSA. With 1 base removed from V and 1 base from J, the gap between germline ends came to 7 bases. CDR3 sequence: CASSLERGNYGYTF. The DNA of the CDR3 is TGTGCCAGCAGCTTAGAGAGGGGTAACTATGGCTACACCTTC.

This sequence joins TRBV5-1 and TRBJ1-4; weak D call: TRBD1 (5 bases). The CDR3 length is 15 residues. CDR1 and CDR2 (germline): SGHRS, YFSETQ. The germline V and J ends were trimmed by 4 bases and 6 bases, with 16 bases remaining between them. The CDR3 region has the DNA TGCGCCAGCAGCGACTCCGGGACCGGGGATGAAAAACTGTTTTTT. Translation: CASSDSGTGDEKLFF. The complete variable domain, with remaining parts taken from reference TRBV5-1 and TRBJ1-4, reads KAGVTQTPRYLIKTRGQQVTLSCSPISGHRSVSWYQQTPGQGLQFLFEYFSETQRNKGNFPGRFSGRQFSNSRSEMNVSTLELGDSALYLCASSDSGTGDEKLFFGSGTQLSVL.

The table lists this clonotype with a few counts. The V gene is TRBV9, the J gene TRBJ2-1, with a possible D match to TRBD2 (6 bases). CDR1 is SGDLS, CDR2 YYNGEE, per germline. V gave up 0 bases and J gave up 3 bases, with 10 bases separating them. CDR3 length: 15 residues. In DNA form, the CDR3 reads TGTGCCAGCAGCGTAGCCCCGGGGGTCTACAATGAGCAGTTCTTC. Protein product: CASSVAPGVYNEQFF.

This clonotype turned up a few times. The rearrangement joins TRBV27 to TRBJ2-3, with TRBD2 identical over 8 bases. Trimming at V came to 2 bases and at J to 3 bases, leaving 4 bases not matched to a gene. In germline, CDR1 is MNHEY, CDR2 SMNVEV (reference sequence). CDR3 length: 15 residues. The CDR3 loop is CASSLLSGSTDTQYF. The CDR3 DNA reads TGTGCCAGCAGTTTACTCAGCGGGAGTACAGATACGCAGTATTTT.

The table lists this clonotype with many counts. At one of its ends the junction is not consistent with the germline gene, which may arise from a read error. This sequence joins TRBV28 and TRBJ2-6; D not certain. The germline V gene encodes CDR1 MDHEN and CDR2 SYDVKM. The CDR3 is 15 amino acids. Written as DNA, the CDR3 is TGTGCCAGCAGTTTACTGGGCTCTGGAGCCAACGTCCTGACTTTC. Protein: CASSLLGSGANVLTF.

In the case of this clonotype: A read error may produce the germline difference seen at one junction end. The chain joins TRBV28 to TRBJ1-2; 8 positions match TRBD1. The CDR3 contains 15 residues. CDR1 and CDR2 from the germline V gene are MDHEN and SYDVKM. The CDR3: CASSSPKTGVQGYTF. The CDR3 DNA follows: TGCGCCAGCAGTTCCCCCAAGACAGGGGTACAAGGCTACACCTTC.